Below are 30 T cell receptor beta chains sequenced from a single sample in a study of shared clonotypes between healthy human individuals. The method was immunoSEQ multiplex PCR; TCRdb's version includes in-frame clones alone and lacks a portion of them. Of around 2.1 million clones in the sample, about 93% are singletons; the top ten hold 1.7%. Terminally differentiated effector memory CD45RA+ cells were left out of the naive CD8 fraction, which was CD45RO-negative and positively selected for CCR7. The specimen sequenced was naive CD8+ T cells from PBMCs. The receptors shown here come from a young man in good health. Some clones in this sample may be carry-over from other donors' samples.

The CDR3 loop is CSVLPGWANTEAFF. Written as DNA, the CDR3 is TGCAGCGTCCTCCCAGGTTGGGCGAACACTGAAGCTTTCTTT. The chain employs TRBV29-1 and TRBJ1-1; D is undetermined. The germline V and J ends were trimmed by 6 bases and 1 base, with 15 bases remaining between them. The CDR3 runs 14 residues. Germline lookup yields CDR1 SQVTM and CDR2 ANQGSEA.

The V gene is TRBV27, the J gene TRBJ1-3, with D hard to call. CDR3 length equals 15 residues. Trimming cost V 9 bases and J 0 bases, with 15 bases left between them. Germline CDR1 MNHEY, CDR2 SMNVEV (reference sequence). CDR3 in DNA: TGTGCCAGTCCAGACGGGTGGAGCTCTGGAAACACCATATATTTT. It is translated as CASPDGWSSGNTIYF.

The chain employs TRBV25-1 and TRBJ2-1, with TRBD1 matching 7 bases. V lost 6 bases and J lost 7; bases outside the gene matches: 6. The CDR3 is 13 amino acids. Germline V gives CDR1 MGHDK, CDR2 SYGVNS. CDR3 amino acids: CASRGQTLNEQFF. As DNA, the CDR3 is TGTGCCAGCAGGGGACAGACATTAAATGAGCAGTTCTTC.

The V gene is TRBV5-1, the J gene TRBJ2-2; D not resolved. The germline V gene encodes CDR1 SGHRS and CDR2 YFSETQ. This CDR3 has 14 amino acids. The V end was cut by 1 base, the J end by 6 bases, with 10 bases between. This CDR3 reads CASSLTSGPGELFF. The DNA of the CDR3 is TGCGCCAGCAGCTTGACGTCGGGCCCCGGGGAGCTGTTTTTT.

This clone was detected only once. The V call is TRBV29-1, the J call TRBJ2-7, with 9 bases fitting TRBD2. The CDR3 totals 14 residues. The ends lost 7 bases at V and 3 bases at J; junction bases unmatched: 10. Germline-derived CDR1 and CDR2 are SQVTM and ANQGSEA. CDR3 loop: CSAVGLATNYEQYF. In DNA form, the CDR3 reads TGCAGCGCCGTCGGACTAGCGACTAACTACGAGCAGTACTTC.

The V gene is TRBV27, the J gene TRBJ2-7, with D perhaps matching TRBD1 (6 bases). The CDR3 is made up of 14 amino acids. Trimming pared 8 bases from V and 2 bases from J, leaving 16 bases between. Looked up from germline, CDR1 is MNHEY and CDR2 is SMNVEV (reference sequence). The DNA for the CDR3 is TGTGCCAGCGCCACGGGGCAGGGGCCCTACGAGCAGTACTTC. Its translation is CASATGQGPYEQYF.

This chain connects TRBV2 to TRBJ2-1; D possibly corresponds to TRBD2 (5 bases). The germline V and J ends were trimmed by 0 bases and 9 bases, with 12 bases remaining between them. The CDR3 sequence is 14 residues long. Germline loops: CDR1 SNHLY, CDR2 FYNNEI. CDR3 DNA: TGTGCCAGCAGTGAAGCGCGGGCAGGCTTTGAGCAGTTCTTC. Translating gives CASSEARAGFEQFF.

The chain is built from TRBV2 and TRBJ1-5, with D possibly matching TRBD1 (5 bases). Trimming cost V 7 bases and J 6 bases, with 22 bases left between them. CDR1 is SNHLY, CDR2 FYNNEI, per germline. The CDR3 length is 16 residues. CDR3 DNA: TGTGCCAGCAAGGCCGCCGGGACGAGGATGGGTCAGCCCCAGCATTTT. This translates into CASKAAGTRMGQPQHF. Full variable domain (missing parts from reference TRBV2 and TRBJ1-5): EPEVTQTPSHQVTQMGQEVILRCVPISNHLYFYWYRQILGQKVEFLVSFYNNEISEKSEIFDDQFSVERPDGSNFTLKIRSTKLEDSAMYFCASKAAGTRMGQPQHFGDGTRLSIL.

This chain connects TRBV7-9 to TRBJ2-5; tentatively, D is TRBD1 (6 bases). V shed 0 bases and J shed 3 bases, with 8 bases lying between them. The CDR3 consists of 14 residues. The germline CDR1 and CDR2 sequences are SEHNR and FQNEAQ (reference sequence). The CDR3 is CASSLAGAKETQYF. Here the CDR3 DNA reads TGTGCCAGCAGCTTAGCGGGGGCAAAAGAGACCCAGTACTTC.

The chain recombines TRBV6-5 with TRBJ2-5; D is ambiguous. From germline, CDR1 is MNHEY and CDR2 SVGAGI. The CDR3 length is 16 residues. The V end was cut by 0 bases, the J end by 2 bases, with 13 bases between. The CDR3 DNA sequence: TGTGCCAGCAGTTACTCGAAGACGGAGATACAAGAGACCCAGTACTTC. Amino acids: CASSYSKTEIQETQYF.

This chain joins TRBV7-6 and TRBJ2-7, with a possible D match to TRBD1 (6 bases). Germline CDR1 SGHVS, CDR2 FNYEAQ. The CDR3 is 13 residues long. Trimming cost V 3 bases and J 4 bases, with 10 bases left between them. The CDR3 nucleotides read TGTGCCAGCAGCTTTAACAGGGAGTACGAGCAGTACTTC. This gives the protein CASSFNREYEQYF.

The chain links TRBV6-5 to TRBJ1-1, with D perhaps matching TRBD1 (5 bases). With 6 bases removed from V and 4 bases from J, the gap between germline ends came to 15 bases. The CDR3 runs 14 residues. Per the germline V gene, CDR1 is MNHEY and CDR2 is SVGAGI. The CDR3 is CASSIRGSGTEAFF. In DNA, the CDR3 is TGTGCCAGCAGCATACGGGGCAGCGGCACTGAAGCTTTCTTT.

The J gene is TRBJ2-3, the V gene TRBV7-6; D remains ambiguous. The CDR3 runs to 16 residues. Trimming pared 4 bases from V and 1 base from J, leaving 15 bases between. The germline V gene has CDR1 SGHVS and CDR2 FNYEAQ. CDR3 amino acids: CASSSPALRGTDTQYF. CDR3 nucleotide sequence: TGTGCCAGCAGCTCCCCAGCCCTAAGAGGCACAGATACGCAGTATTTT.

CDR3 sequence reads: CASGISSSYEQYF. The CDR3 nucleotides read TGTGCCAGCGGCATCTCGAGCTCCTACGAGCAGTACTTC. This rearrangement joins TRBV6-6 to TRBJ2-7; D not resolved. With 8 bases removed from V and 0 bases from J, the gap between germline ends came to 11 bases. Germline CDR1 reads MNHNY; CDR2 reads SVGAGI (reference sequence). The length of the CDR3 is 13 residues.

This rearrangement joins TRBV6-5 to TRBJ2-1; 9 bases map to TRBD1. The V gene's germline CDR1 is MNHEY and CDR2 SVGAGI. The CDR3 sequence is 13 residues long. V shed 5 bases, J shed 8 bases, and the junction held 4 bases outside the gene matches. The CDR3 nucleotides read TGTGCCAGCAGTACCCGGACAGGGGATGAGCAGTTCTTC. It specifies CASSTRTGDEQFF.

The chain carries TRBV6-5 and TRBJ2-2, with D unclear. The CDR3 is made up of 14 amino acids. Germline CDR1 and CDR2: MNHEY and SVGAGI. V was trimmed by 0 bases and J by 4 bases, leaving 6 bases between them. CDR3 DNA: TGTGCCAGCAGTTACTCGACAAGCACCGGGGAGCTGTTTTTT. Translating it yields CASSYSTSTGELFF.

The chain recombines TRBV19 with TRBJ2-1, with a possible D match to TRBD1 (6 bases). This CDR3 region has 16 residues. Trimming pared 2 bases from V and 5 bases from J, leaving 16 bases between. Germline CDR1 is LNHDA and CDR2 is SQIVND (reference sequence). The CDR3 sequence is CASSIRLEGEDNEQFF. The DNA for the CDR3 is TGTGCCAGTAGTATACGTTTAGAGGGGGAAGACAATGAGCAGTTCTTC.

The rearrangement joins TRBV4-1 to TRBJ2-1; D remains ambiguous. CDR3 length: 15 residues. Deletions cut 4 bases from V and 8 bases from J, with 18 bases between. Germline CDR1 reads MGHRA; CDR2 reads YSYEKL. This chain's CDR3 is CASSPSVSVIYEQFF. In DNA, the CDR3 is TGCGCCAGCAGCCCCTCAGTTTCCGTAATCTATGAGCAGTTCTTC.

A note on this clone: One junction end disagrees with the germline gene, perhaps due to a read error. The chain links TRBV6-1 to TRBJ1-3, with 7 bases fitting TRBD1. This CDR3 region has 15 residues. The germline V gene has CDR1 MNHNS and CDR2 SASEGT. The CDR3 region is CASSQAGGIGNTIYF. CDR3 bases: TGTGCCAGCAGTCAAGCAGGGGGAATTGGAAACACCATATATTTT.

A note on this clone: At one end, the junction sequence differs from germline, possibly due to a read error. The CDR3 here is CASSHWGREGHKEQFF. In DNA, the CDR3 is TGTGCCAGCAGCCATTGGGGGCGGGAGGGCCACAAGGAGCAGTTCTTC. The genes are TRBV7-9 and TRBJ2-1; 9 bases fit TRBD2. Germline loops: CDR1 SEHNR, CDR2 FQNEAQ (reference sequence). This CDR3 region has 16 residues. Variable domain in full (rest from reference TRBV7-9 and TRBJ2-1): DTGVSQNPRHKITKRGQNVTFRCDPISEHNRLYWYRQTLGQGPEFLTYFQNEAQLEKSRLLSDRFSAERPKGSFSTLEIQRTEQGDSAMYLCASSHWGREGHKEQFFGPGTRLTVL.

The chain couples TRBV2 to TRBJ1-3; D is unclear. This CDR3 comprises 14 residues. Trimming cost V 2 bases and J 4 bases, with 9 bases left between them. Germline-derived CDR1 and CDR2 are SNHLY and FYNNEI. DNA for the CDR3: TGTGCCAGCAGTGAATATGGCTCAGGAAACACCATATATTTT. Translated: CASSEYGSGNTIYF.

CDR3 DNA sequence: TGTGCCAGCAGGCGGACTATTAGCTACAATGAGCAGTTCTTC. The encoded protein is CASRRTISYNEQFF. The genes are TRBV28 and TRBJ2-1; D possibly corresponds to TRBD2 (6 bases). Germline V gene sequence: CDR1 MDHEN, CDR2 SYDVKM. Trimming took 6 bases from V and 3 from J, leaving 12 bases between them. The CDR3 contains 14 residues.

The chain is built from TRBV29-1 and TRBJ2-7; TRBD2 is a possible D gene (6 bases). The CDR3 is made up of 14 amino acids. The V end was cut by 4 bases, the J end by 5 bases, with 18 bases between. CDR1 SQVTM and CDR2 ANQGSEA come from the germline V gene. The CDR3 DNA is TGCAGCGTTGTCGGGGGACCCGCCGGGGACGAGCAGTACTTC. It specifies CSVVGGPAGDEQYF.

The chain links TRBV27 to TRBJ1-2, with TRBD1 matching 11 bases. CDR3 length equals 17 residues. Per germline, CDR1 MNHEY and CDR2 SMNVEV (reference sequence). The V gene end was trimmed by 5 bases and the J gene end by 0 bases; junction bases not matched to a gene: 8. The CDR3 bases are TGTGCCAGCAGTCCAGAGGGACAGGGGGTGGCTAACTATGGCTACACCTTC. Its translation is CASSPEGQGVANYGYTF.

The rearrangement joins TRBV27 to TRBJ2-1; TRBD1 matches at 8 bases. Per germline, CDR1 MNHEY and CDR2 SMNVEV (reference sequence). The CDR3 spans 14 residues. Trimming took 10 bases from V and 3 from J; bases not matched to a gene: 8. The CDR3 DNA reads TGTGCCATCGGCGACAGGGGACGCTACAATGAGCAGTTCTTC. It is translated as CAIGDRGRYNEQFF.

This chain joins TRBV19 and TRBJ2-5, with 9 bases aligning to TRBD1. The J segment lost 8 bases and the V segment lost 4 bases, leaving 5 bases of the junction unmatched. The CDR3 runs to 13 residues. Looked up from germline, CDR1 is LNHDA and CDR2 is SQIVND (reference sequence). The CDR3 spells CASSTRDRDTQYF. DNA of the CDR3: TGTGCCAGTAGTACCCGGGACAGGGACACCCAGTACTTC.

The rearrangement uses TRBV7-6 and TRBJ2-3; 11 bases are shared with TRBD2. V lost 5 bases to trimming and J lost 1 base; unmatched junction nucleotides: 14. The germline CDR1 and CDR2 sequences are SGHVS and FNYEAQ. CDR3 length equals 19 residues. The CDR3 here is CASSLTSGGTSGRTDTQYF. The CDR3 coding sequence is TGTGCCAGCAGCCTGACCTCAGGGGGGACTAGCGGACGCACAGATACGCAGTATTTT.

A note on this clone: In the same sample, other DNA sequences code for this CDR3. The genes are TRBV4-1 and TRBJ2-7; TRBD1 is a possible D gene (6 bases). Trimming pared 3 bases from V and 3 bases from J, leaving 9 bases between. The germline gives CDR1 MGHRA, CDR2 YSYEKL. The CDR3 contains 13 residues. This CDR3 is CASSQGTLYEQYF. The DNA of the CDR3 is TGCGCCAGCAGCCAGGGGACACTCTACGAGCAGTACTTC.

The chain couples TRBV11-2 to TRBJ2-3; 8 positions agree with TRBD2. The ends lost 5 bases at V and 2 bases at J; junction bases unmatched: 12. The germline V gene has CDR1 SGHAT and CDR2 FQNNGV. The CDR3 totals 17 residues. The CDR3 DNA follows: TGTGCCAGCAGCCCTCTTCCGGGGGGGGCCTTCACAGATACGCAGTATTTT. This gives the protein CASSPLPGGAFTDTQYF.

This chain joins TRBV28 and TRBJ2-7, with D tentatively TRBD1 (6 bases). CDR3 length: 15 residues. Per the germline V gene, CDR1 is MDHEN and CDR2 is SYDVKM. Between the trimmed V and J ends, which lost 6 bases and 2 bases, there was a span of 17 bases. The chain's CDR3 is CASRMVAGETYEQYF. DNA for the CDR3: TGTGCCAGCAGGATGGTTGCAGGGGAGACCTACGAGCAGTACTTC. Full variable domain (missing parts from reference TRBV28 and TRBJ2-7): DVKVTQSSRYLVKRTGEKVFLECVQDMDHENMFWYRQDPGLGLRLIYFSYDVKMKEKGDIPEGYSVSREKKERFSLILESASTNQTSMYLCASRMVAGETYEQYFGPGTRLTVT.